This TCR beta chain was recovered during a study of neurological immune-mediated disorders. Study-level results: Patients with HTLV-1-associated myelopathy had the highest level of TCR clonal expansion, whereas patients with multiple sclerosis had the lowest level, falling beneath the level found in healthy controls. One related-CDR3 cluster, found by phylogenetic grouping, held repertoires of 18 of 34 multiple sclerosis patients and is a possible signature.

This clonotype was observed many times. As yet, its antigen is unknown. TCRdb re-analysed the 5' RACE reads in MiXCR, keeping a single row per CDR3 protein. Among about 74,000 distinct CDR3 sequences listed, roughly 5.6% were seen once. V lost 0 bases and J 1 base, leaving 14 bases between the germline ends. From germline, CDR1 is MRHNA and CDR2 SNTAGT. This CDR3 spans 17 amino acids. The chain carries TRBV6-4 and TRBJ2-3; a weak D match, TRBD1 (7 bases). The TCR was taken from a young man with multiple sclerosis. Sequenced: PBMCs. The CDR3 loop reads CASSDSGGGGGTDTQYF. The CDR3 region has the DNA TGTGCCAGCAGTGACTCAGGGGGCGGCGGGGGCACAGATACGCAGTATTTT.